This TCR beta chain was profiled in a study of T cell responses to AZD1222 COVID-19 vaccine. The trim removed 8 bases at V and 2 bases at J, leaving 7 bases unmatched. This CDR3 has 14 amino acids. CDR1 and CDR2 (germline): SNHLY, FYNNEI. Repertoires were generated with immunoSEQ multiplex PCR, while TCRdb's copy carries only in-frame clones and drops some. The top ten hold 4.3% of the sample, which has about 160,000 clones, 70% to 90% seen once. The sample was peripheral blood, taken 28 days after the second AZD1222 dose. The chain combines TRBV2 with TRBJ2-3, with 7 bases lining up with TRBD2. The clonotype originates from an adult who received the AZD1222 COVID-19 vaccine. The CDR3 is CASESGENTDTQYF. In DNA, the CDR3 is TGTGCCAGCGAGAGCGGGGAGAACACAGATACGCAGTATTTT.